The clone carrying this T cell receptor beta chain was found a few times. These data belong to a study of graft-versus-host responses after intestinal transplantation. There are 12 residues in the CDR3. CDR1 is SGHAT and CDR2 is FQNNGV in the germline V gene. The V and J ends lost 3 bases and 7 bases respectively, with 6 bases between them. Sequencing was performed with immunoSEQ multiplex PCR; in TCRdb, only in-frame clones are kept and a portion is missing. Found here are nearly 25,000 clones, just under 40% of them singletons; the top ten hold approximately 0.7%. The chain uses TRBV11-2 and TRBJ2-2, with no clear D. Material: alloreactive CD4+ T cells from a mixed lymphocyte reaction culture, obtained before intestinal transplant. Subset specified: CFSE-low proliferating T cells sorted from approximately 6-day pre-transplant mixed lymphocyte reaction (GvH or HvG direction). The origin of this receptor is a human patient who received an intestinal transplant. This CDR3 reads CASSFSVGELFF. CDR3 coding DNA: TGTGCCAGCAGCTTCAGCGTCGGGGAGCTGTTTTTT.